Listed below are T cell receptor beta chains from one sample, sequenced in a study of T cells after yellow fever vaccination. MiXCR, run by TCRdb on the 5' RACE reads, gives a single entry per CDR3 protein. Among approximately 550,000 distinct CDR3 sequences listed, 15% to 20% were seen once. The sequencing here drew on PBMCs, taken 15 days after the yellow fever booster vaccination. The receptors derive from a man younger than 40 who received the YFV17D yellow fever vaccine. Both conserved end residues are part of each CDR3. The D gene is left open where the match is weak. Not every row has a clone size; where given, it reads once, few, many or a size class.

>TRBV5-4|14|TRBD2|few|TRBJ2-3
TGTGCCAGCAGCCTGGGACTAGCCAAAGATACGCAGTATTTT
CASSLGLAKDTQYF
>TRBV20-1|16|.|few|TRBJ2-2
TGCAGTGCTAGAGACCCAGCGGCAGCCCGCACCGGGGAGCTGTTTTTT
CSARDPAAARTGELFF
>TRBV3-1|15|.|.|TRBJ1-1
TGTGCCAGCAGCCAAGCGTTGGCCGAGGGGACTGAAGCTTTCTTT
CASSQALAEGTEAFF
>TRBV6-5|14|TRBD2|.|TRBJ2-2
TGTGCCAGCAGAGCGGGAGGTTTTACCGGGGAGCTGTTTTTT
CASRAGGFTGELFF
>TRBV5-1|17|.|.|TRBJ2-5
TGCGCCAGCAGCTTGGCCCTCGGTAGGGGATACATGGAGACCCAGTACTTC
CASSLALGRGYMETQYF
>TRBV11-2|18|TRBD2|few|TRBJ2-7
TGTGCCAGCAGCCCAACTAGCGGGAGAACCCTCAGCCGCTACGAGCAGTACTTC
CASSPTSGRTLSRYEQYF
>TRBV12-3/TRBV12-4|14|.|few|TRBJ2-2
TGTGCTGTGGGGCTAGCCTCGGGCACCGGGGAGCTGTTTTTT
CAVGLASGTGELFF
>TRBV7-2|15|.|few|TRBJ2-7
TGTGCCAGCACCTACACCCGCGGAGGGGGGCGCGAGCAGTACTTC
CASTYTRGGGREQYF
>TRBV7-2|14|TRBD2|.|TRBJ2-1
TGTGCCAGCAGTATGTTCTTCGGCGGGGGGGAGCAGTTCTTC
CASSMFFGGGEQFF
>TRBV7-2|16|TRBD2|few|TRBJ2-1
TGTGCCAGCAGCCTACTAGCGGGAGTTTCCTACAATGAGCAGTTCTTC
CASSLLAGVSYNEQFF
>TRBV7-9|15|.|few|TRBJ2-1
TGTGCCAGCAGCGTCCGGGACCTCTCCTACAATGAGCAGTTCTTC
CASSVRDLSYNEQFF
>TRBV19|12|.|few|TRBJ2-1
TGTGCCAGTATGGGGGGTAGGGTTGAGCAGTTCTTC
CASMGGRVEQFF
>TRBV7-3|15|.|few|TRBJ2-2
TGTGCCAGCAGCCGCGACCTCCCCCCAGCGGGGGAGCTGTTTTTT
CASSRDLPPAGELFF
>TRBV20-1|11|.|many|TRBJ2-7
TGCAGTGCCGGCCAAGGGTACGAGCAGTACTTC
CSAGQGYEQYF
>TRBV4-3|16|TRBD2|.|TRBJ2-2
TGCGCCAGCAGCTCTGTAGCGGGATCGTTCACCGGGGAGCTGTTTTTT
CASSSVAGSFTGELFF
>TRBV7-9|15|TRBD1|.|TRBJ2-7
TGTGCCAGCAGCCCGCGGGACAGGGGGGTCCACGAGCAGTACTTC
CASSPRDRGVHEQYF
>TRBV7-2|13|.|.|TRBJ2-5
TGTGCCAGCAGCTTAGAACCCCGGGGGACCCAGTACTTC
CASSLEPRGTQYF
>TRBV28|14|TRBD1|.|TRBJ1-2
TGTGCCAGCAGTTTGGGACAGGGGTTCGCTGGCTACACCTTC
CASSLGQGFAGYTF
>TRBV7-2|16|.|.|TRBJ2-5
TGTGCCAGCAGCCTCAGGAGCGGCCAGTACCAAGAGACCCAGTACTTC
CASSLRSGQYQETQYF
>TRBV20-1|13|.|few|TRBJ2-5
TGCAGTGCTCTCACCGGCAGCCAAGAGACCCAGTACTTC
CSALTGSQETQYF
>TRBV3-1|14|.|.|TRBJ1-2
TGTGCCAGCAGCCTTCGACTGTCGAACTATGGCTACACCTTC
CASSLRLSNYGYTF
>TRBV20-1|14|TRBD2|few|TRBJ2-1
TGCAGTGCTATTAGCGGGAGTGGGGGCAATGAGCAGTTCTTC
CSAISGSGGNEQFF
>TRBV2|12|.|.|TRBJ2-5
TGTGCCAGCAGTGGAACAAAAGAGACCCAGTACTTC
CASSGTKETQYF
>TRBV12-3/TRBV12-4|15|TRBD2|.|TRBJ2-5
TGTGCCAGCAGCCCCGGGACTACCCTCCAAGAGACCCAGTACTTC
CASSPGTTLQETQYF
>TRBV10-3|13|.|few|TRBJ1-1
TGTGCCATCAGTGGCCAAGGGGACACTGAAGCTTTCTTT
CAISGQGDTEAFF
>TRBV11-2|14|.|few|TRBJ2-5
TGTGCCAGCAGCTTCTTCCGACTAAAGGAGACCCAGTACTTC
CASSFFRLKETQYF
>TRBV20-1|10|.|many|TRBJ1-2
TGCAGTGCTCGACAGGACGGCTACACCTTC
CSARQDGYTF
>TRBV7-2|15|TRBD2|.|TRBJ2-3
TGTGCCAGCAGCACCCTCGGGAGGGCTACAGATACGCAGTATTTT
CASSTLGRATDTQYF
>TRBV4-2|14|.|.|TRBJ1-6
TGTGCCAGCAGCCAAGAGAACAGGGCCGAACCCCTCCACTTT
CASSQENRAEPLHF
>TRBV5-1|14|.|many|TRBJ2-2
TGCGCCAGCAGCGCAGGGAGGAACACCGGGGAGCTGTTTTTT
CASSAGRNTGELFF
>TRBV21-1|16|.|many|TRBJ2-1
TGTGCCAGCAGCAACCCGACTAGCGGGAGGAGGAATGAGCAGTTCTTC
CASSNPTSGRRNEQFF
>TRBV6-5|16|TRBD1|.|TRBJ2-7
TGTGCCAGCAGTTACCAGCCGGGACAGGAGAACTACGAGCAGTACTTC
CASSYQPGQENYEQYF
>TRBV6-2/TRBV6-3|14|.|once|TRBJ1-5
TGTGCCAGCGCTCCATTAGGAGGCAATCAGCCCCAGCATTTT
CASAPLGGNQPQHF
>TRBV29-1|14|TRBD1|.|TRBJ2-7
TGCAGCGTTCGCCCAGGGACAGCCACCTACGAGCAGTACTTC
CSVRPGTATYEQYF
>TRBV7-8|15|TRBD2|few|TRBJ2-1
TGTGCCAGCAGCCTTGGGACTAGCGGGAGCACTGAGCAGTTCTTC
CASSLGTSGSTEQFF
>TRBV7-2|15|.|.|TRBJ2-3
TGTGCCAGCAGCCCGAGACTAGGAAGCACAGATACGCAGTATTTT
CASSPRLGSTDTQYF
>TRBV3-1|17|TRBD2|.|TRBJ2-1
TGTGCCAGCAGCCAAGTTTTTCGGACTAGCGGGGTCAACTTGCAGTTCTTC
CASSQVFRTSGVNLQFF
>TRBV7-9|14|TRBD2|few|TRBJ2-7
TGTGCCAGCAGCCCAGCGGGAGGGCGATACGAGCAGTACTTC
CASSPAGGRYEQYF
>TRBV5-4|14|TRBD1|few|TRBJ1-1
TGTGCCAGCAGCTTATGGACAGGGGGAACTGAAGCTTTCTTT
CASSLWTGGTEAFF
>TRBV7-9|17|TRBD2|.|TRBJ2-4
TGTGCCGACCTAGGGCGGGAGAGGTGTGTTGCCAAAAACATTCAGTACTTC
CADLGRERCVAKNIQYF
>TRBV7-2|12|.|.|TRBJ2-7
TGTGCCAGCAGTCCAGGAATTTCTGAGCAGTACTTC
CASSPGISEQYF
>TRBV10-3|14|.|.|TRBJ2-1
TGTGCCATCAGAACTACCGGGACCCCGAGTGAGCAGTTCTTC
CAIRTTGTPSEQFF